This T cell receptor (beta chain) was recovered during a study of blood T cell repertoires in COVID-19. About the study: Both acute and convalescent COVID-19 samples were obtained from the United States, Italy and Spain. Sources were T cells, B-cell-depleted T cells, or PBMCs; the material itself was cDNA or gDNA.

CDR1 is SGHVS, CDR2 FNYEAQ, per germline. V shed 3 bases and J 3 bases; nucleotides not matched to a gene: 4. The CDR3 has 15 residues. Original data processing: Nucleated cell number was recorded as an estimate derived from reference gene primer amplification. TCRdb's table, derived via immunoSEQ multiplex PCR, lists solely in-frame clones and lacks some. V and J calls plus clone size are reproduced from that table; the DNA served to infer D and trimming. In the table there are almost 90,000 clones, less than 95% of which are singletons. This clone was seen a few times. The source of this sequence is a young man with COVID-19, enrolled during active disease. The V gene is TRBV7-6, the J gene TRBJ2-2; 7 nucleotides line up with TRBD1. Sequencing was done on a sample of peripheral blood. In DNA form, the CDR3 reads TGTGCCAGCAGCTTGAGGGACAGCTACACCGGGGAGCTGTTTTTT. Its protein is CASSLRDSYTGELFF.